These 20 T cell receptor beta chains were all obtained from the same sample, sequenced in a study of blood T cell repertoires in COVID-19. TCRdb's table, derived via immunoSEQ multiplex PCR, lists solely in-frame clones and lacks some. The sample yields about 670,000 clones, 75% to 90% seen once. Specimen: peripheral blood. Every receptor here comes from a woman aged 18-29 years with acute or convalescent COVID-19.

The CDR3 nucleotides are TGCGCCAGCAGCCAAACGCGGAATCAGCCCCAGCATTTT. Translated, it gives CASSQTRNQPQHF. This sequence joins TRBV4-1 and TRBJ1-5; no firm D call. V lost 2 bases to trimming and J lost 4 bases, with 6 bases between them. Germline CDR1 MGHRA, CDR2 YSYEKL. CDR3 length equals 13 residues.

V is TRBV9 and J is TRBJ1-1; a weak D match, TRBD1 (5 bases). V gave up 0 bases and J gave up 7 bases, with 16 bases separating them. CDR1 and CDR2 (germline): SGDLS, YYNGEE. This CDR3 region has 15 residues. The DNA of the CDR3 is TGTGCCAGCAGCGTAGGTGGTGGGCGGGGGAGTGAAGCTTTCTTT. Encoded protein: CASSVGGGRGSEAFF.

This clone was observed a single time. V is TRBV6-5 and J is TRBJ2-3, with D unclear. The CDR3 runs to 12 residues. Germline lookup yields CDR1 MNHEY and CDR2 SVGAGI. V dropped 4 bases and J dropped 6 bases, with 8 bases sitting between them. CDR3 sequence reads: CASSSQMDTQYF. In nucleotides, the CDR3 is TGTGCCAGCAGTTCCCAGATGGATACGCAGTATTTT.

The CDR3 DNA reads as TGTGCCAGCAGCTTTTGGACTAGCGGGGGGGCCTCGGATACGCAGTATTTT. As protein: CASSFWTSGGASDTQYF. This chain links TRBV11-2 with TRBJ2-3; 15 nucleotides line up with TRBD2. V trimming: 3 bases; J trimming: 6 bases; junction bases outside the gene matches: 7. The CDR3 is made up of 17 amino acids. CDR1 is SGHAT, CDR2 FQNNGV, per germline.

The chain has TRBV7-9 and TRBJ2-7, with D possibly TRBD1 on 6 matching bases. Trimming pared 5 bases from V and 0 bases from J, leaving 8 bases between. Germline CDR1 reads SEHNR; CDR2 reads FQNEAQ (reference sequence). The length of the CDR3 is 13 residues. CDR3 in amino acids: CASSRQDSYEQYF. Here the CDR3 DNA reads TGTGCCAGCAGCCGACAGGACTCCTACGAGCAGTACTTC.

The chain employs TRBV10-3 and TRBJ2-5, with 8 bases matching TRBD1. The V segment lost 4 bases and the J segment 4 bases; nucleotides outside the gene matches: 5. CDR1 and CDR2 (germline): ENHRY, SYGVKD. CDR3 size: 14 residues. This CDR3 reads CAISGQGALETQYF. CDR3 coding DNA: TGTGCCATCAGTGGTCAGGGGGCCCTAGAGACCCAGTACTTC.

The chain combines TRBV9 with TRBJ1-2, with a possible D match to TRBD1 (6 bases). Germline CDR1 reads SGDLS; CDR2 reads YYNGEE. The V and J ends lost 5 bases and 4 bases respectively, with 18 bases between them. The CDR3 is 15 amino acids. The CDR3 nucleotides are TGTGCCAGCAGGCCCATCCAGGGGCCCCTCTATGGCTACACCTTC. Protein sequence: CASRPIQGPLYGYTF.

The gene calls are TRBV2 and TRBJ1-6; 10 nucleotides match TRBD1. Trimming removed 5 bases from V and 16 bases from J; junction bases left unmatched: 14. Germline CDR1 is SNHLY and CDR2 is FYNNEI. This CDR3 comprises 15 residues. The CDR3 sequence is CASSFSGQGLKGLHF. DNA for the CDR3: TGTGCCAGCAGTTTCTCGGGACAGGGGCTCAAGGGTCTCCACTTT.

This chain joins TRBV4-1 and TRBJ1-1; D gene unclear. This CDR3 region has 13 residues. Germline-derived CDR1 and CDR2 are MGHRA and YSYEKL. The V and J ends lost 3 bases and 1 base respectively, with 6 bases between them. The DNA of the CDR3 is TGCGCCAGCAGCCACCCCGGGAACACTGAAGCTTTCTTT. It codes for CASSHPGNTEAFF.

J is TRBJ2-3 and V is TRBV4-3, with a possible D match to TRBD2 (7 bases). V gave up 1 base and J gave up 10 bases, with 15 bases separating them. Germline V CDR1 and CDR2: LGHNA, YSLEER. The CDR3 runs to 14 residues. CDR3 loop: CASSQAAGEGAQYF. CDR3 coding DNA: TGCGCCAGCAGCCAAGCGGCAGGGGAGGGAGCGCAGTATTTT.

The chain uses TRBV18 and TRBJ1-5; TRBD1 might be the D (5 bases). CDR1 KGHSH and CDR2 LQKENI come from the germline V gene. The length of the CDR3 is 15 residues. The V end lost 3 bases, the J end lost 4 bases, and 13 bases lay between the germline ends. As DNA, the CDR3 is TGTGCCAGCTCACCTTTGGCCGGGACTAATCAGCCCCAGCATTTT. Translated: CASSPLAGTNQPQHF.

The J gene is TRBJ2-7, the V gene TRBV19; the D gene is possibly TRBD1 (5 bases). This CDR3 comprises 13 residues. V shed 1 base and J shed 4 bases, with 8 bases lying between them. Germline values: CDR1 LNHDA, CDR2 SQIVND (reference sequence). CDR3 DNA: TGTGCCAGTAGTATAGGGACATTTTACGAGCAGTACTTC. Protein product: CASSIGTFYEQYF.

The J gene is TRBJ1-2, the V gene TRBV10-3; D perhaps matches TRBD1 (5 bases). The germline gives CDR1 ENHRY, CDR2 SYGVKD. This CDR3 region has 10 residues. With 11 bases removed from V and 7 bases from J, the gap between germline ends came to 11 bases. The CDR3 nucleotides are TGTGCCTCTTCGGGGGGTGGCTACACCTTC. Protein: CASSGGGYTF.

The V and J genes are TRBV6-4 and TRBJ2-7; a weak D match, TRBD2 (6 bases). V was pared by 0 bases and J by 4 bases, with 10 bases between. Germline CDR1 and CDR2: MRHNA and SNTAGT. The CDR3 totals 14 residues. The DNA for the CDR3 is TGTGCCAGCAGTGACTCTAGCGGCAGGTACGAGCAGTACTTC. Its protein is CASSDSSGRYEQYF.

This chain links TRBV6-5 with TRBJ1-5, with D tentatively TRBD1 (5 bases). The germline gives CDR1 MNHEY, CDR2 SVGAGI. The CDR3 runs to 13 residues. Trimming took 6 bases from V and 2 from J, leaving 8 bases between them. CDR3 protein: CASRKGGNQPQHF. The CDR3 DNA is TGTGCCAGCAGAAAAGGGGGCAATCAGCCCCAGCATTTT.

The chain recombines TRBV11-3 with TRBJ1-3, with a weak D call TRBD1 (6 bases). V was shortened by 3 bases and J by 4 bases, with 10 bases between the two germline ends. The CDR3 runs 14 residues. The germline V gene has CDR1 SGHNT and CDR2 YENEEA. The CDR3 DNA is TGTGCCAGCAGCTTGACCGGGACAGGAAACACCATATATTTT. Translated: CASSLTGTGNTIYF.

The J gene is TRBJ2-1, the V gene TRBV9; D uncertain. This CDR3 is 13 amino acids long. Trimming removed 5 bases at V and 7 bases at J, with 13 bases between. Germline V CDR1 and CDR2: SGDLS, YYNGEE. The DNA for the CDR3 is TGTGCCAGCAGTTTTCAGGCACTTAATGAGCAGTTCTTC. Amino acid sequence: CASSFQALNEQFF.

The rearrangement joins TRBV18 to TRBJ2-7; 9 bases line up with TRBD1. Germline CDR1 and CDR2: KGHSH and LQKENI. V shed 2 bases and J 0 bases; nucleotides not matched to a gene: 2. The CDR3 consists of 15 residues. CDR3 residues: CASSPETGGSYEQYF. DNA for the CDR3: TGTGCCAGCTCACCAGAGACAGGGGGCTCCTACGAGCAGTACTTC.

In this sample, this clone turned up once. V usage is TRBV11-2 and J usage is TRBJ2-3; perhaps TRBD2 as D (6 bases). The germline V gene has CDR1 SGHAT and CDR2 FQNNGV. Trimming shortened V by 7 bases and J by 2 bases, and 16 bases separated the two germline ends. This CDR3 comprises 15 residues. CDR3 loop: CASTPRGSLTDTQYF. As DNA, the CDR3 is TGTGCCAGCACCCCTCGGGGGTCCCTCACAGATACGCAGTATTTT.

The rearrangement joins TRBV27 to TRBJ1-2; TRBD1 aligns across 9 bases. This CDR3 comprises 17 residues. CDR1 and CDR2 from the germline V gene are MNHEY and SMNVEV (reference sequence). V gave up 6 bases and J gave up 4 bases; unmatched junction bases: 15. CDR3 sequence (DNA): TGTGCCAGCAGACACGAACTGGGGACAGGGATTACCTATGGCTACACCTTC. This translates into CASRHELGTGITYGYTF.